This T cell receptor beta chain was identified in a study of blood T cells in healthy people across ages. Next came a second PCR, run for roughly 6 to 11 cycles, which used a sample-barcoded 5' primer along with a J-beta primer mix. Each TCR beta cDNA got a 12-nucleotide random molecular identifier. TCRdb ran MiXCR on the 5' RACE reads and lists one entry per CDR3 protein. The profile covers over 950,000 distinct CDR3 sequences, with around two fifths appearing a single time and around 12% taken by the ten largest. Whole-study results and caveats: Unknown CMV status may confound age-related changes in expanded clones.

Roughly 10 milliliters of peripheral blood were drawn from each donor. At least 7 million PBMCs were isolated per sample. This clonotype was counted only a few times. The antigen is undetermined. Germline V CDR1 and CDR2: SQVTM, ANQGSEA. The CDR3 is made up of 14 amino acids. The ends lost 7 bases at V and 11 bases at J; junction bases unmatched: 13. V gene TRBV29-1 combines with J gene TRBJ2-5, with 13 bases aligning to TRBD2. The specimen sequenced was blood. This clonotype was sampled from a man between 18 and 29 years old in good health. The CDR3 nucleotides read TGCAGCGCTAGGGGACTAGCGGGAAGAAATGAGCAGTACTTC. Amino acids: CSARGLAGRNEQYF.